Shown below are 24 T cell receptor beta chains from a single sample sequenced in a study of shared clonotypes between healthy human individuals. Here immunoSEQ multiplex PCR was the method, and the copy in TCRdb shows in-frame clones only, minus some. The repertoire consists of hundreds of thousands of clones, with about 76% occurring once and the leading ten covering roughly an eighth. The sequencing sample was made of PBMCs. All receptors come from a woman aged 40 to 50 in good health. Some clones in this sample may be carry-over from other donors' samples.

This clone was detected a few times. The chain has TRBV7-9 and TRBJ2-1; TRBD2 matches at 14 bases. V dropped 6 bases and J dropped 5; count of bases not matched to a gene: 6. The CDR3 has 16 amino acids. Germline CDR1 and CDR2: SEHNR and FQNEAQ (reference sequence). The CDR3 spells CASRTTSGRADNEQFF. The CDR3 coding sequence is TGTGCCAGCAGAACGACTAGCGGGAGGGCCGACAATGAGCAGTTCTTC.

This clone was counted between two and nine times. This chain connects TRBV28 to TRBJ1-1; TRBD1 is a possible D gene (6 bases). V was pared by 3 bases and J by 4 bases, with 27 bases between. CDR1 is MDHEN, CDR2 SYDVKM, per germline. This CDR3 has 19 amino acids. CDR3 sequence: CASSFPGFSGEGLGTEAFF. For the CDR3, the DNA is TGTGCCAGCAGTTTCCCCGGCTTTTCAGGGGAGGGCCTGGGCACTGAAGCTTTCTTT.

V gene TRBV5-1 combines with J gene TRBJ1-2; the D gene is possibly TRBD1 (5 bases). The germline CDR1 and CDR2 sequences are SGHRS and YFSETQ. The V end was cut by 5 bases, the J end by 0 bases, with 20 bases between. The CDR3 sequence is 17 residues long. As DNA, the CDR3 is TGCGCCAGCAGTCCCGGGGCCGAAGCCTCAGCTAACTATGGCTACACCTTC. It encodes CASSPGAEASANYGYTF.

The CDR3 nucleotides read TGTGCCAGCAGCCGTCCAGGGGATACGCAGTATTTT. Translated: CASSRPGDTQYF. The rearrangement links TRBV5-4 to TRBJ2-3; maybe TRBD1 (5 bases). Germline V gives CDR1 SGHNT, CDR2 YYREEE (reference sequence). V was pared by 4 bases and J by 6 bases, with 9 bases between. The CDR3 loop spans 12 amino acids.

The V gene is TRBV11-2, the J gene TRBJ2-5; D may be TRBD2 (7 bases). The germline V gene has CDR1 SGHAT and CDR2 FQNNGV. V was clipped by 1 base and J by 5 bases, with 14 bases between them. The CDR3 totals 15 residues. The CDR3 is CASSLGGGGPETQYF. The CDR3 DNA reads TGTGCCAGCAGCTTAGGGGGCGGGGGCCCCGAGACCCAGTACTTC.

Regarding this clone: A far larger clone lies a single base away; this is likely a read error. Because the CDR3 is missing its conserved closing phenylalanine or tryptophan, this is likely a read error. The genes are TRBV6-6 and TRBJ1-2; 7 bases fit TRBD1. The germline CDR1 and CDR2 sequences are MNHNY and SVGAGI (reference sequence). The CDR3 extends over 14 amino acids. After removal of 6 bases from V and 1 base from J, the junction contained 5 bases not matched to a gene. The CDR3: CASSTTGVNYGYTL. The CDR3 coding sequence is TGTGCCAGCAGCACCACAGGGGTTAACTATGGCTACACCCTC.

The CDR3 DNA follows: TGTGCCAGCAGTTCCCACAGGGTGGTGAACACTGAAGCTTTCTTT. It yields the protein CASSSHRVVNTEAFF. V usage is TRBV6-6 and J usage is TRBJ1-1, with TRBD1 as a possible D gene (6 bases). Deletions cut 4 bases from V and 0 bases from J, with 12 bases between. The germline V gene has CDR1 MNHNY and CDR2 SVGAGI (reference sequence). The CDR3 totals 15 residues.

The chain recombines TRBV4-1 with TRBJ2-7; 13 bases map to TRBD2. CDR1 is MGHRA, CDR2 YSYEKL, per germline. The CDR3 spans 15 residues. Trimming took 5 bases from V and 3 from J; bases not matched to a gene: 4. CDR3 region: CASSEGLAGNYEQYF. The CDR3 DNA follows: TGCGCCAGCAGCGAGGGACTAGCGGGGAACTACGAGCAGTACTTC.

This clone was picked up one time. This rearrangement joins TRBV29-1 to TRBJ1-2, with TRBD1 matching 8 bases. The CDR3 extends over 13 amino acids. With 7 bases clipped from V and 3 bases from J, the junction kept 7 bases outside the gene matches. Germline CDR1 reads SQVTM; CDR2 reads ANQGSEA. Here the CDR3 reads CSETGGADYGYTF. DNA for the CDR3: TGCAGCGAAACAGGGGGGGCGGACTATGGCTACACCTTC.

The V call is TRBV9, the J call TRBJ2-1; D could derive from TRBD1 or TRBD2 (5 bases each). Germline-derived CDR1 and CDR2 are SGDLS and YYNGEE. The CDR3 spans 15 residues. V lost 4 bases, J lost 4 bases, and 15 bases lay in between. CDR3 in DNA: TGTGCCAGCAGCCCAGCGGCAGGGTGGTACAATGAGCAGTTCTTC. Its translation is CASSPAAGWYNEQFF.

This clone was detected ten times or more. The chain couples TRBV23-1 to TRBJ2-2; 12 bases align to TRBD1. TRBV23-1 is flagged as an ORF with uncertain function. V lost 4 bases, J lost 1 base, and 7 bases stayed unmatched. This CDR3 comprises 18 residues. CDR3 region: CASSLRDRGQLNTGELFF. CDR3 DNA: TGCGCCAGCAGTCTGAGGGACAGGGGGCAATTGAACACCGGGGAGCTGTTTTTT.

This clone was picked up one time. J is TRBJ1-1 and V is TRBV18, with D unclear. Trimming left V 3 bases short and J 1 base short, with 12 bases between. Germline V gene data show CDR1 as KGHSH and CDR2 as LQKENI. The CDR3 is 15 amino acids. The CDR3 protein is CASSPPMGANTEAFF. DNA of the CDR3: TGTGCCAGCTCACCGCCTATGGGTGCGAACACTGAAGCTTTCTTT.

The chain couples TRBV6-5 to TRBJ1-2; D gene uncertain. CDR3 length: 15 amino acids. Germline-derived CDR1 and CDR2 are MNHEY and SVGAGI. Trimming removed 5 bases from V and 0 bases from J, with 13 bases in between. CDR3 nucleotide sequence: TGTGCCAGCAGTAATAGGGCACTAACTAACTATGGCTACACCTTC. This translates into CASSNRALTNYGYTF.

About this clone itself: This specimen includes other DNA sequences encoding the same CDR3. The chain recombines TRBV18 with TRBJ1-5, with D perhaps TRBD1 (6 bases). There are 14 residues in the CDR3. Looked up from germline, CDR1 is KGHSH and CDR2 is LQKENI. Trimming stripped 3 bases from V and 2 bases from J, with 8 bases between. CDR3: CASSPPGGNQPQHF. The CDR3, as DNA: TGTGCCAGCTCACCCCCAGGGGGCAATCAGCCCCAGCATTTT.

The V gene is TRBV18, the J gene TRBJ2-5; D might be TRBD1 (6 bases). Trimming cost V 4 bases and J 4 bases, with 16 bases left between them. Germline V lookup: CDR1 KGHSH, CDR2 LQKENI. This CDR3 is built from 15 residues. The CDR3 reads CASSRARGFLETQYF. In DNA, the CDR3 is TGTGCCAGCTCACGGGCGAGGGGGTTCCTAGAGACCCAGTACTTC.

This clone was found many times. The chain uses TRBV28 and TRBJ2-3; 15 nucleotides align to TRBD2. This CDR3 comprises 15 residues. The V segment lost 6 bases and the J segment 5 bases; nucleotides outside the gene matches: 3. Germline V gene sequence: CDR1 MDHEN, CDR2 SYDVKM. This chain's CDR3 is CASRRTSGRGDTQYF. The CDR3 bases are TGTGCCAGCAGACGGACTAGCGGGAGGGGAGATACGCAGTATTTT.

The chain recombines TRBV7-9 with TRBJ2-3; D gene ambiguous. The length of the CDR3 is 13 residues. Trimming left V 5 bases short and J 4 bases short, with 10 bases between. Germline CDR1 SEHNR, CDR2 FQNEAQ (reference sequence). The CDR3 protein is CASSQPPPDTQYF. The DNA for the CDR3 is TGTGCCAGCAGCCAACCCCCCCCAGATACGCAGTATTTT.

V usage is TRBV5-4 and J usage is TRBJ2-3, with TRBD2 matching over 11 bases. Germline-derived CDR1 and CDR2 are SGHNT and YYREEE (reference sequence). V shed 4 bases, J shed 3 bases, and the junction held 4 bases outside the gene matches. The CDR3 runs to 15 residues. The CDR3 here is CASSRLAGFTDTQYF. The CDR3 nucleotides read TGTGCCAGCAGCCGACTAGCGGGATTTACAGATACGCAGTATTTT.

The V and J genes are TRBV27 and TRBJ2-7; weak D call: TRBD1 (5 bases). CDR1 and CDR2 (germline): MNHEY, SMNVEV (reference sequence). With 5 bases removed from V and 2 bases from J, the gap between germline ends came to 10 bases. The CDR3 covers 13 residues. CDR3 loop: CASSPRTPYEQYF. The CDR3 DNA sequence: TGTGCCAGCAGTCCGAGGACACCCTACGAGCAGTACTTC.

A remark on this clone: This likely reflects a read error, since a far larger clone is one base away. The chain combines TRBV7-9 with TRBJ2-5, with 7 bases matching TRBD2. Judging by the DNA end, TRBJ2-7 fits better; the J call may be wrong. The germline V gene encodes CDR1 SEHNR and CDR2 FQNEAQ (reference sequence). CDR3 length: 15 residues. In DNA, the CDR3 is TGTGCCGGCAGCTTAGCAGTGACTAGCAGCTACGAGCAGTACTTC. This sequence encodes CAGSLAVTSSYEQYF.

The chain recombines TRBV16 with TRBJ1-3; 8 nucleotides line up with TRBD1. This CDR3 has 15 amino acids. V lost 4 bases and J lost 4; bases outside the gene matches: 6. The germline V gene encodes CDR1 KGHSY and CDR2 FQNENV. The CDR3, as DNA: TGTGCCAGCAGCCTTCTCAGGGGGCTCGGAAACACCATATATTTT. Protein: CASSLLRGLGNTIYF.

There are many counts of this clone. The chain employs TRBV19 and TRBJ2-7; D is undetermined. CDR3 length: 13 residues. The V end lost 5 bases, the J end lost 4 bases, and 12 bases lay between the germline ends. Germline CDR1 and CDR2: LNHDA and SQIVND (reference sequence). CDR3 in DNA: TGTGCCAGTAGTCTTCAGCCCCTTTACGAGCAGTACTTC. Its protein product is CASSLQPLYEQYF.

This sequence joins TRBV19 and TRBJ2-7; 8 bases agree with TRBD2. Germline values: CDR1 LNHDA, CDR2 SQIVND (reference sequence). There are 14 residues in the CDR3. The V and J ends lost 6 bases and 6 bases, in that order; junction bases with no gene match: 10. The CDR3 reads CASRLSGGPSEQYF. CDR3 DNA: TGTGCCAGTAGGCTATCGGGGGGGCCCAGCGAGCAGTACTTC. The variable domain in full, completed from reference TRBV19 and TRBJ2-7, reads DGGITQSPKYLFRKEGQNVTLSCEQNLNHDAMYWYRQDPGQGLRLIYYSQIVNDFQKGDIAEGYSVSREKKESFPLTVTSAQKNPTAFYLCASRLSGGPSEQYFGPGTRLTVT.

The rearrangement links TRBV19 to TRBJ1-2; TRBD1 is a possible D gene (5 bases). Germline V gives CDR1 LNHDA, CDR2 SQIVND (reference sequence). CDR3 length: 14 amino acids. V shed 6 bases and J shed 7 bases, with 18 bases lying between them. The DNA for the CDR3 is TGTGCCAGTAGGTCCTCGGGACCGCGCTTTGGCTACACCTTC. Encoded protein: CASRSSGPRFGYTF.